Following are 32 T cell receptor beta chains from one sample sequenced in a study of T cells in Graves' hyperthyroidism and ophthalmopathy (dated by TCRdb to between 2017 and 2020). Library preparation used multiplex PCR. Sequencing was carried out with an Illumina HiSeq 2000. The TCR beta CDR3 regions were amplified from the RNA transcripts. The TCR CDR3 was subjected to a first round of RT-PCR using the HTBI primer set and the Qiagen OneStep RT-PCR kit. Clones were called with MiXCR by TCRdb after fastp trimmed the public reads at Q25, and only in-frame beta chains were retained. Rows with one shared CDR3 protein collapse into an entry with the most common genes and DNA. The sample yields over 350,000 distinct CDR3 sequences; over 12% were counted once. Under 30% of the sample lies in the top ten. What was sequenced was blood. Receptors were obtained from a man aged 50 or older with Graves' ophthalmopathy.

The chain couples TRBV5-1 to TRBJ1-1; no clear D. The V end lost 4 bases, the J end lost 4 bases, and 17 bases lay between the germline ends. The germline gives CDR1 SGHRS, CDR2 YFSETQ. This CDR3 has 15 residues. The CDR3 DNA reads as TGCGCCAGCAGCCCGGAAAATGACAAGGGCACTGAAGCTTTCTTT. It specifies CASSPENDKGTEAFF.

The genes are TRBV5-1 and TRBJ2-7, with TRBD2 matching over 7 bases. CDR3 length equals 13 residues. Germline V gives CDR1 SGHRS, CDR2 YFSETQ. Trimming removed 2 bases from V and 3 bases from J; junction bases left unmatched: 2. The CDR3, as DNA: TGCGCCAGCAGCTTAAGCGGGAACTACGAGCAGTACTTC. Translated, it gives CASSLSGNYEQYF.

The chain recombines TRBV30 with TRBJ2-3; 9 nucleotides align to TRBD2. The germline V gene has CDR1 GTSNPN and CDR2 SVGIG (reference sequence). The CDR3 consists of 15 residues. The junction had 9 bases not matched to a gene; V was cut back by 2 bases and J by 6 bases. The DNA of the CDR3 is TGTGCCTGGAGTCGAGGTAGCGGGAGACCCGATACGCAGTATTTT. Residues: CAWSRGSGRPDTQYF. The variable domain in full, completed from reference TRBV30 and TRBJ2-3, reads SQTIHQWPATLVQPVGSPLSLECTVEGTSNPNLYWYRQAAGRGLQLLFYSVGIGQISSEVPQNLSASRPQDRQFILSSKKLLLSDSGFYLCAWSRGSGRPDTQYFGPGTRLTVL.

This clonotype was seen more than once but under ten times. This may come from a read error, since a much larger clone is one base off. The CDR3 reads CASFRTVSTNEKLFF. The CDR3 DNA reads as TGTGCCTCTTTCAGGACGGTTTCAACTAATGAAAAACTGTTTTTT. The genes are TRBV30 and TRBJ1-4; D remains ambiguous. This CDR3 region has 15 residues. Germline loops: CDR1 GTSNPN, CDR2 SVGIG (reference sequence). The V end lost 7 bases, the J end lost 0 bases, and 15 bases lay between the germline ends.

In this sample, this clonotype turned up many times. The chain is built from TRBV11-1 and TRBJ2-3, with 7 positions matching TRBD1. V dropped 5 bases and J dropped 6; count of bases not matched to a gene: 8. Germline V gene lookup returns CDR1 SGHAT and CDR2 FQDESV (reference sequence). The CDR3 loop spans 14 amino acids. In DNA form, the CDR3 reads TGTGCCAGCAGCCGCCAAGACAGGGCTGATACGCAGTATTTT. Translating gives CASSRQDRADTQYF. Together with reference TRBV11-1 and TRBJ2-3, the CDR3 gives the full variable domain: EAEVAQSPRYKITEKSQAVAFWCDPISGHATLYWYRQILGQGPELLVQFQDESVVDDSQLPKDRFSAERLKGVDSTLKIQPAELGDSAMYLCASSRQDRADTQYFGPGTRLTVL.

This clonotype was observed at least ten times. This rearrangement joins TRBV7-8 to TRBJ2-7; 8 nucleotides agree with TRBD2. Germline V CDR1 and CDR2: SGHVS, FQNEAQ. Trimming at V came to 3 bases and at J to 4 bases, leaving 5 bases not matched to a gene. The CDR3 runs to 14 residues. CDR3 bases: TGTGCCAGCAGCTTGGTTTCTAGCGGGTACGAGCAGTACTTC. Protein: CASSLVSSGYEQYF.

This chain links TRBV7-9 with TRBJ2-3; 16 bases are shared with TRBD2. The ends lost 6 bases at V and 5 bases at J; junction bases unmatched: 5. CDR1 is SEHNR and CDR2 is FQNEAQ in the germline V gene (reference sequence). The CDR3 has 16 residues. Here the CDR3 reads CASRSGLAGGLDTQYF. As DNA, the CDR3 is TGTGCCAGCAGGTCGGGACTAGCGGGAGGGCTAGATACGCAGTATTTT. Supplemented by reference TRBV7-9 and TRBJ2-3, the full variable domain reads DTGVSQNPRHKITKRGQNVTFRCDPISEHNRLYWYRQTLGQGPEFLTYFQNEAQLEKSRLLSDRFSAERPKGSFSTLEIQRTEQGDSAMYLCASRSGLAGGLDTQYFGPGTRLTVL.

This clonotype was counted many times. The rearrangement uses TRBV11-1 and TRBJ2-1; D possibly uses TRBD1 or TRBD2 (5 bases each). Germline-derived CDR1 and CDR2 are SGHAT and FQDESV (reference sequence). There are 13 residues in the CDR3. Trimming pared 5 bases from V and 7 bases from J, leaving 12 bases between. The CDR3 coding sequence is TGTGCCAGCAGCCTCGCCTGGGGGAATGAGCAGTTCTTC. Residues: CASSLAWGNEQFF.

The chain employs TRBV3-1 and TRBJ2-3; 10 bases align to TRBD2. Losses at the gene ends were 3 bases for V and 2 bases for J; bases not matched to a gene: 14. Germline CDR1 is LGHDT and CDR2 is YNNKEL (reference sequence). The CDR3 extends over 19 amino acids. In DNA, the CDR3 is TGTGCCAGCAGCCAGGGGGGTACGGGAGCGGGAGGGACCACAGATACGCAGTATTTT. Translation: CASSQGGTGAGGTTDTQYF.

This clonotype was detected ten times or more. The chain links TRBV7-2 to TRBJ1-1; no definite D call. This CDR3 is 15 amino acids long. Germline CDR1 is SGHTA and CDR2 is FQGNSA. V was pared by 2 bases and J by 2 bases, with 12 bases between. The CDR3 nucleotides are TGTGCCAGCAGCTTACGGGCGTCAACAAACACTGAAGCTTTCTTT. This gives the protein CASSLRASTNTEAFF.

The rearrangement links TRBV24-1 to TRBJ2-2; D gene unclear. Between the trimmed V and J ends, which lost 4 bases and 7 bases, there was a span of 12 bases. Germline V gene lookup returns CDR1 KGHDR and CDR2 SFDVKD. This CDR3 region has 14 residues. This CDR3 is CATSDPRDNGELFF. The CDR3 region has the DNA TGTGCCACCAGTGACCCCCGTGACAACGGGGAGCTGTTTTTT.

This clonotype was seen many times. The chain has TRBV7-9 and TRBJ2-5, with D perhaps matching TRBD1 (5 bases). CDR3 length equals 13 residues. CDR1 is SEHNR and CDR2 is FQNEAQ in the germline V gene (reference sequence). Trimming took off 5 bases at V and 5 bases at J, with 12 bases between the two ends. The DNA of the CDR3 is TGTGCCAGCAGCCCCCAGGGCTACGAGACCCAGTACTTC. It yields the protein CASSPQGYETQYF.

This chain uses TRBV9 with TRBJ1-2; possible D gene TRBD1, 6 bases. Trimming pared 1 base from V and 7 bases from J, leaving 11 bases between. CDR3 length equals 13 residues. The germline CDR1 and CDR2 sequences are SGDLS and YYNGEE. The CDR3 DNA follows: TGTGCCAGCAGCGTACCGGGGGGCCCTGGCTACACCTTC. As protein: CASSVPGGPGYTF.

The rearrangement uses TRBV10-1 and TRBJ2-1; 7 bases are shared with TRBD2. The germline CDR1 and CDR2 sequences are WNHNN and SYGVQD (reference sequence). This CDR3 comprises 16 residues. Germline trimming cut 2 bases from V and 4 bases from J; bases unmatched to any gene: 8. In DNA form, the CDR3 reads TGCGCCAGCAGTGAGGAACCTAGCGGAAAATACAATGAGCAGTTCTTC. Translating it yields CASSEEPSGKYNEQFF.

This clonotype has ten or more counts. The rearrangement uses TRBV11-2 and TRBJ2-3; unclear D gene. CDR1 is SGHAT, CDR2 FQNNGV, per germline. V gave up 3 bases and J gave up 2 bases, with 9 bases separating them. This CDR3 has 14 residues. The CDR3 loop reads CASSLALYTDTQYF. The CDR3 DNA sequence: TGTGCCAGCAGCTTGGCCTTGTACACAGATACGCAGTATTTT.

Many counts were recorded for this clonotype. The V and J genes are TRBV14 and TRBJ2-7; D ambiguous. CDR3 length: 13 residues. From germline, CDR1 is SGHDN and CDR2 FVKESK. The ends were cut back, 1 base at V and 9 bases at J, with 13 bases in the middle. The CDR3 DNA follows: TGTGCCAGCAGCCAAGGCCCAGGCGCAGGGCAGTACTTC. It is translated as CASSQGPGAGQYF. Full variable domain (rest looked up from reference TRBV14 and TRBJ2-7): EAGVTQFPSHSVIEKGQTVTLRCDPISGHDNLYWYRRVMGKEIKFLLHFVKESKQDESGMPNNRFLAERTGGTYSTLKVQPAELEDSGVYFCASSQGPGAGQYFGPGTRLTVT.

Only a few counts were recorded for this clonotype. The V gene is TRBV5-4, the J gene TRBJ1-2, with a possible D match to TRBD1 (5 bases). Germline V gene data show CDR1 as SGHNT and CDR2 as YYREEE (reference sequence). The CDR3 has 15 residues. V lost 10 bases, J lost 1 base, and 20 bases lay in between. The CDR3 DNA is TGTGCCTGCAACATGGCAGACAGCCGTAACTATGGCTACACCTTC. It yields the protein CACNMADSRNYGYTF.

This clonotype was seen many times. The chain is built from TRBV30 and TRBJ2-2; D remains unclear. The CDR3 extends over 14 amino acids. The germline V gene encodes CDR1 GTSNPN and CDR2 SVGIG (reference sequence). The V and J ends lost 1 base and 1 base respectively, with 7 bases between them. The CDR3 reads CAWSGFLNTGELFF. CDR3 DNA: TGTGCCTGGAGTGGGTTCCTGAACACCGGGGAGCTGTTTTTT.

The sample holds many counts of this clonotype. The chain recombines TRBV12-3 or TRBV12-4 with TRBJ2-5; the D gene could be TRBD1 or TRBD2 (5 bases each). Trimming pared 2 bases from V and 7 bases from J, leaving 11 bases between. The CDR3 spans 13 residues. In DNA form, the CDR3 reads TGTGCCAGCAGTTTACAGGGAGTTGGGACCCAGTACTTC. It encodes CASSLQGVGTQYF.

The rearrangement joins TRBV29-1 to TRBJ1-1, with D tentatively TRBD1 (6 bases). The V end lost 3 bases, the J end lost 6 bases, and 11 bases lay between the germline ends. This CDR3 spans 12 amino acids. Germline lookup yields CDR1 SQVTM and CDR2 ANQGSEA. The CDR3 region is CSVEPRTAEAFF. The CDR3 nucleotides read TGCAGCGTTGAGCCTCGGACAGCTGAAGCTTTCTTT.

This clonotype has more than one count but fewer than ten. The chain is built from TRBV29-1 and TRBJ1-3; unclear D gene. The V end was cut by 5 bases, the J end by 0 bases, with 8 bases between. There are 13 residues in the CDR3. The germline V gene has CDR1 SQVTM and CDR2 ANQGSEA. The CDR3 DNA follows: TGCAGCGTTAATCCTGACTCTGGAAACACCATATATTTT. This sequence encodes CSVNPDSGNTIYF.

The V and J genes are TRBV4-1 and TRBJ1-6; a possible D gene is TRBD1 (6 bases). The V gene lost 4 bases and the J gene lost 0 bases, with 16 bases spanning the gap. This CDR3 comprises 18 residues. CDR1 and CDR2 from the germline V gene are MGHRA and YSYEKL. CDR3 bases: TGCGCCAGCAGCCCATCGCGGGGGCAGAGCTCCTATAATTCACCCCTCCACTTT. Translation: CASSPSRGQSSYNSPLHF.

This clonotype was seen repeatedly, ten times or more. The V and J genes are TRBV28 and TRBJ2-7; TRBD1 is a possible D gene (5 bases). This CDR3 spans 13 amino acids. The V end was cut by 3 bases, the J end by 2 bases, with 8 bases between. Germline CDR1 reads MDHEN; CDR2 reads SYDVKM. CDR3 DNA: TGTGCCAGCAGTTTCGAGACAGCCTACGAGCAGTACTTC. It specifies CASSFETAYEQYF.

This clonotype has a count of ten or more. The rearrangement joins TRBV11-2 to TRBJ2-2; 10 nucleotides match TRBD2. The CDR3 contains 19 residues. CDR1 and CDR2 (germline): SGHAT, FQNNGV. The V segment lost 5 bases and the J segment 0 bases; nucleotides outside the gene matches: 12. CDR3 amino acids: CASSPAFVLAGPNTGELFF. In DNA, the CDR3 is TGTGCCAGCAGCCCCGCCTTTGTACTAGCGGGGCCGAACACCGGGGAGCTGTTTTTT. Full variable domain (remainder filled in from reference TRBV11-2 and TRBJ2-2): EAGVAQSPRYKIIEKRQSVAFWCNPISGHATLYWYQQILGQGPKLLIQFQNNGVVDDSQLPKDRFSAERLKGVDSTLKIQPAKLEDSAVYLCASSPAFVLAGPNTGELFFGEGSRLTVL.

This chain connects TRBV10-3 to TRBJ2-7; TRBD2 is a possible D gene (6 bases). The CDR3 has 13 amino acids. Per germline, CDR1 ENHRY and CDR2 SYGVKD. Trimming cost V 6 bases and J 4 bases, with 13 bases left between them. The DNA for the CDR3 is TGTGCCATCAGGACGGGAGATGGGTACGAGCAGTACTTC. This encodes CAIRTGDGYEQYF.

This clonotype showed up many times. The chain uses TRBV20-1 and TRBJ2-1; 9 nucleotides align to TRBD1. The length of the CDR3 is 11 residues. The V gene's germline CDR1 is DFQATT and CDR2 SNEGSKA (reference sequence). The junction had 4 bases not matched to a gene; V was cut back by 8 bases and J by 8 bases. CDR3 loop: CSITGGYEQFF. The CDR3 DNA reads TGCAGTATTACAGGGGGCTATGAGCAGTTCTTC.

The V call is TRBV20-1, the J call TRBJ2-1; TRBD1 matches 9 bases. V lost 0 bases, J lost 4 bases, and 7 bases stayed unmatched. Germline CDR1 reads DFQATT; CDR2 reads SNEGSKA (reference sequence). The CDR3 has 16 residues. The CDR3 region is CSARDVWDRDYNEQFF. The CDR3 DNA is TGCAGTGCTAGAGACGTATGGGACAGGGATTACAATGAGCAGTTCTTC.

This clonotype has ten or more counts. The J gene is TRBJ1-1, the V gene TRBV5-1, with a possible D match to TRBD1 (6 bases). Germline lookup yields CDR1 SGHRS and CDR2 YFSETQ. Trimming pared 4 bases from V and 1 base from J, leaving 14 bases between. CDR3 length equals 15 residues. CDR3: CASSPWGGQNTEAFF. CDR3 sequence (DNA): TGCGCCAGCAGCCCGTGGGGGGGGCAGAACACTGAAGCTTTCTTT.

Only a few counts were recorded for this clonotype. V usage is TRBV6-1 and J usage is TRBJ2-2; 7 nucleotides match TRBD2. In germline, CDR1 is MNHNS, CDR2 SASEGT. Trimming cost V 7 bases and J 5 bases; bases outside gene matches: 10. The CDR3 length is 15 residues. CDR3 protein: CASNLAGYGTGELFF. CDR3 nucleotides: TGTGCCAGCAACTTAGCGGGTTATGGTACCGGGGAGCTGTTTTTT.

V usage is TRBV5-6 and J usage is TRBJ2-2; the D gene is possibly TRBD2 (6 bases). V was shortened by 4 bases and J by 3 bases, with 13 bases between the two germline ends. The CDR3 is made up of 15 amino acids. Germline CDR1 is SGHDT and CDR2 is YYEEEE. CDR3 nucleotide sequence: TGTGCCAGCAGCCCCGGGGGTATAGACACCGGGGAGCTGTTTTTT. Translated, it gives CASSPGGIDTGELFF.

V is TRBV30 and J is TRBJ2-5; D not resolved. Germline-derived CDR1 and CDR2 are GTSNPN and SVGIG (reference sequence). The CDR3 loop spans 13 amino acids. V lost 0 bases, J lost 5 bases, and 10 bases lay in between. This CDR3 reads CAWSVSRWETQYF. In DNA form, the CDR3 reads TGTGCCTGGAGTGTTAGTAGGTGGGAGACCCAGTACTTC.

This chain links TRBV28 with TRBJ2-7; tentatively, D is TRBD1 (6 bases). The germline gives CDR1 MDHEN, CDR2 SYDVKM. V lost 11 bases, J lost 6 bases, and 17 bases lay in between. This CDR3 has 12 residues. The CDR3, as DNA: TGTGCCGGGCGAAAACAGGGCGGCGAGCAGTACTTC. Its protein product is CAGRKQGGEQYF.